The 20 T cell receptor beta chains presented below share a single source sample, sequenced in a study of T cells in Graves' hyperthyroidism and ophthalmopathy. Amplification targeted TCR beta CDR3 regions from RNA transcripts. RT-PCR in the first round (using the HTBI primer set) targeted the TCR CDR3. TCRdb re-called the multiplex PCR reads with MiXCR, one entry per CDR3 protein. This table has about 620,000 distinct CDR3 sequences, roughly 16% appearing once. Sequenced: blood. Every receptor here comes from a woman in her twenties or thirties with Graves' hyperthyroidism.

V is TRBV7-9 and J is TRBJ2-5, with D possibly TRBD1 on 6 matching bases. CDR3 length: 14 residues. Germline loops: CDR1 SEHNR, CDR2 FQNEAQ (reference sequence). V lost 1 base and J lost 6, with 12 bases in between. In nucleotides, the CDR3 is TGTGCCAGCAGCTTAGAGCAGGGGAAGAAGACCCAGTACTTC. Its translation: CASSLEQGKKTQYF.

A few counts support this clonotype. The chain recombines TRBV4-3 with TRBJ2-2, with a tentative D call TRBD1 (6 bases). V was pared by 1 base and J by 4 bases, with 10 bases between. The CDR3 consists of 15 residues. Germline V CDR1 and CDR2: LGHNA, YSLEER. The CDR3 DNA follows: TGCGCCAGCAGCCAAGTCCGGACAGCCACCGGGGAGCTGTTTTTT. Its translation is CASSQVRTATGELFF.

Many counts were recorded for this clonotype. The chain couples TRBV2 to TRBJ2-1, with a possible D match to TRBD2 (5 bases). The CDR3 is 12 amino acids. V was trimmed by 8 bases and J by 4 bases, leaving 9 bases between them. The germline gives CDR1 SNHLY, CDR2 FYNNEI. CDR3 in amino acids: CASFRGYNEQFF. CDR3 in DNA: TGTGCCAGCTTCCGGGGTTACAATGAGCAGTTCTTC.

In this sample, this clonotype turned up a few times. The chain is built from TRBV6-1 and TRBJ2-4; 7 positions match TRBD1. From germline, CDR1 is MNHNS and CDR2 SASEGT. This CDR3 contains 12 residues. Trimming cost V 8 bases and J 15 bases; bases outside gene matches: 13. DNA for the CDR3: TGTGCCAGCCGGACAGGACCTTCGGTCGGGTACTTC. It specifies CASRTGPSVGYF.

This clonotype was detected many times. This sequence joins TRBV30 and TRBJ2-1; 7 bases map to TRBD2. The V and J ends lost 1 base and 4 bases, in that order; junction bases with no gene match: 1. CDR3 length: 13 amino acids. Per germline, CDR1 GTSNPN and CDR2 SVGIG (reference sequence). This CDR3 is CAWSEGLYNEQFF. The CDR3 DNA is TGTGCCTGGAGTGAGGGACTATACAATGAGCAGTTCTTC.

This clonotype was seen more than once but under ten times. The V call is TRBV5-1, the J call TRBJ2-5; 10 bases fit TRBD2. V lost 0 bases to trimming and J lost 14 bases; unmatched junction nucleotides: 4. CDR3 length: 12 residues. Germline V gene data show CDR1 as SGHRS and CDR2 as YFSETQ. This CDR3 reads CASSLGTSGHYF. The CDR3 DNA follows: TGCGCCAGCAGCTTGGGGACTAGCGGTCATTACTTC.

This clonotype showed up just a few times. The chain uses TRBV9 and TRBJ2-3; TRBD1 is a possible D gene (6 bases). Per the germline V gene, CDR1 is SGDLS and CDR2 is YYNGEE. V was clipped by 2 bases and J by 11 bases, with 21 bases between them. The CDR3 contains 15 residues. The CDR3 nucleotides read TGTGCCAGCAGCGTTCAGGACAGCCCGTTATTGGTGCAGTATTTT. Translating it yields CASSVQDSPLLVQYF.

This clonotype was counted at least ten times. This chain links TRBV20-1 with TRBJ1-5; D unresolved. The CDR3 contains 14 residues. The V gene lost 3 bases and the J gene lost 1 base, with 10 bases spanning the gap. Germline V gene sequence: CDR1 DFQATT, CDR2 SNEGSKA (reference sequence). In DNA form, the CDR3 reads TGCAGTGCTAGCCAGGCGAGAAGCAATCAGCCCCAGCATTTT. Its translation: CSASQARSNQPQHF.

V gene TRBV6-1 combines with J gene TRBJ2-5; D ambiguous. Germline V lookup: CDR1 MNHNS, CDR2 SASEGT. This CDR3 has 11 amino acids. Between the trimmed V and J ends, which lost 1 base and 7 bases, there was a span of 4 bases. The CDR3 spells CASSEVLTQYF. CDR3 bases: TGTGCCAGCAGTGAAGTACTGACCCAGTACTTC.

This clonotype came up many times. The chain couples TRBV30 to TRBJ2-2; D is undetermined. The germline V and J ends were trimmed by 2 bases and 7 bases, with 14 bases remaining between them. The CDR3 length is 14 residues. CDR1 is GTSNPN and CDR2 is SVGIG in the germline V gene (reference sequence). CDR3 region: CAWSFPEAIGELFF. The CDR3 region has the DNA TGTGCCTGGAGTTTCCCTGAGGCTATCGGGGAGCTGTTTTTT.

In its sample, this clonotype was seen a few times. The J gene is TRBJ2-2, the V gene TRBV4-1; the D is unclear. Germline V lookup: CDR1 MGHRA, CDR2 YSYEKL. The CDR3 covers 15 residues. V gave up 3 bases and J gave up 6 bases, with 14 bases separating them. CDR3 region: CASSHGSLMAGELFF. Here the CDR3 DNA reads TGCGCCAGCAGCCATGGATCTTTGATGGCCGGGGAGCTGTTTTTT.

This clonotype was seen repeatedly, ten times or more. This chain links TRBV2 with TRBJ2-2; the match to TRBD2 covers 9 bases. CDR3 length: 14 residues. The ends lost 5 bases at V and 4 bases at J; junction bases unmatched: 2. Germline CDR1 is SNHLY and CDR2 is FYNNEI. CDR3 region: CASSPSGITGELFF. In nucleotides, the CDR3 is TGTGCCAGCAGTCCTAGCGGGATCACCGGGGAGCTGTTTTTT.

This clonotype was picked up a small number of times. The V gene is TRBV28, the J gene TRBJ2-1; D is unclear. CDR3 length equals 13 residues. Germline V lookup: CDR1 MDHEN, CDR2 SYDVKM. Trimming stripped 10 bases from V and 0 bases from J, with 10 bases between. The CDR3 region is CAINPSSYNEQFF. For the CDR3, the DNA is TGTGCCATCAACCCTAGCTCCTACAATGAGCAGTTCTTC.

This clonotype occurred a few times. This chain joins TRBV6-1 and TRBJ2-2; no firm D call. This CDR3 region has 12 residues. The ends were cut back, 8 bases at V and 6 bases at J, with 10 bases in the middle. CDR1 MNHNS and CDR2 SASEGT come from the germline V gene. DNA of the CDR3: TGTGCCAGCCTAGATTTGGCCGGGGAGCTGTTTTTT. As protein: CASLDLAGELFF.

The sample holds many counts of this clonotype. The chain combines TRBV12-3 or TRBV12-4 with TRBJ2-5; no firm D call. The ends were cut back, 3 bases at V and 2 bases at J, with 4 bases in the middle. The CDR3 is made up of 12 amino acids. The DNA for the CDR3 is TGTGCCAGCAGTTTCCAGCAAGAGACCCAGTACTTC. Translating gives CASSFQQETQYF.

The sample holds many counts of this clonotype. The chain is built from TRBV20-1 and TRBJ2-1; 10 nucleotides agree with TRBD1. This CDR3 has 15 residues. The junction had 9 bases not matched to a gene; V was cut back by 6 bases and J by 4 bases. Germline assignment: CDR1 DFQATT and CDR2 SNEGSKA (reference sequence). CDR3 sequence (DNA): TGCAGTGCCACCCGGGACAGGGGAAGGTACAATGAGCAGTTCTTC. Encoded protein: CSATRDRGRYNEQFF.

Ten or more counts support this clonotype. The chain couples TRBV7-2 to TRBJ2-7; 8 nucleotides match TRBD2. Germline-derived CDR1 and CDR2 are SGHTA and FQGNSA. The V gene end was trimmed by 3 bases and the J gene end by 6 bases; junction bases not matched to a gene: 4. The CDR3 is made up of 13 amino acids. The CDR3 region has the DNA TGTGCCAGCAGCTTCGCCACTAGCGGCGAGCAGTACTTC. Its protein product is CASSFATSGEQYF.

This clonotype was seen repeatedly, ten times or more. The genes are TRBV30 and TRBJ2-6; D remains unclear. Germline V gene lookup returns CDR1 GTSNPN and CDR2 SVGIG (reference sequence). This CDR3 is 14 amino acids long. Trimming removed 5 bases at V and 0 bases at J, with 8 bases between. The CDR3 DNA follows: TGTGCCTGGGGGTACAGCTCTGGGGCCAACGTCCTGACTTTC. It is translated as CAWGYSSGANVLTF. Full variable domain (outside the CDR3, taken from reference TRBV30 and TRBJ2-6): SQTIHQWPATLVQPVGSPLSLECTVEGTSNPNLYWYRQAAGRGLQLLFYSVGIGQISSEVPQNLSASRPQDRQFILSSKKLLLSDSGFYLCAWGYSSGANVLTFGAGSRLTVL.

Ten or more counts support this clonotype. The CDR3 DNA is TGTGCCAGCAGCCAAGTTAATGGGCCGACACTCTATGGCTACACCTTC. It translates to CASSQVNGPTLYGYTF. The gene calls are TRBV3-1 and TRBJ1-2; D is uncertain. Trimming removed 1 base at V and 4 bases at J, with 16 bases between. CDR3 size: 16 residues. The germline CDR1 and CDR2 sequences are LGHDT and YNNKEL (reference sequence).

This clonotype was found many times. The J gene is TRBJ1-3, the V gene TRBV20-1; D is unclear. This CDR3 has 15 amino acids. V lost 3 bases and J 4 bases, leaving 16 bases between the germline ends. The V gene's germline CDR1 is DFQATT and CDR2 SNEGSKA (reference sequence). CDR3 sequence reads: CSASRGEAVGNTIYF. In nucleotides, the CDR3 is TGCAGTGCTAGTCGCGGGGAGGCGGTAGGAAACACCATATATTTT.